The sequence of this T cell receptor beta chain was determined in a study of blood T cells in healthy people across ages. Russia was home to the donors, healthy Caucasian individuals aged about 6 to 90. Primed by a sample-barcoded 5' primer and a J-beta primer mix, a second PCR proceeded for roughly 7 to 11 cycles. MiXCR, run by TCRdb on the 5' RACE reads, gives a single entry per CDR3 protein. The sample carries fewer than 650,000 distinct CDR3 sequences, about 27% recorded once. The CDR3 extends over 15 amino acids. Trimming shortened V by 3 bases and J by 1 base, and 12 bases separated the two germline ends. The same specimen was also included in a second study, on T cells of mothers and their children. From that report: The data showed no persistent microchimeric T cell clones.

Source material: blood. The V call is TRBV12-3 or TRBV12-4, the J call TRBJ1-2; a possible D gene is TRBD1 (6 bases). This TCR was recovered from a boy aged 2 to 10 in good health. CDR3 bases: TGTGCCAGCAGTTTGAAGGGGGACTTTAACTATGGCTACACCTTC. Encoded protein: CASSLKGDFNYGYTF.